This T cell receptor (beta chain) was identified in a study of blood T cell repertoires in COVID-19. Study in general: Acute-phase and convalescent COVID-19 samples originated in the United States, Italy and Spain. Sources were T cells, B-cell-depleted T cells, or PBMCs; the material itself was cDNA or gDNA.

Generated by immunoSEQ multiplex PCR, the TCRdb table keeps only in-frame clones and is missing some. The table lists approximately 300,000 clones, 80% to 85% of them singletons. A Seattle source enrolled patients during active infection and followed them longitudinally. Sample: peripheral blood. This receptor was obtained from a person between 65 and 79 years old with COVID-19, enrolled during active disease.

As DNA, the CDR3 is TGTGCCAGCTGTGGGGGGGGCTTTACCGGGGAGCTGTTTTTT. It yields the protein CASCGGGFTGELFF. The gene calls are TRBV4-2 and TRBJ2-2; possibly TRBD2 for D (7 bases). Germline assignment: CDR1 LGHNA and CDR2 YNFKEQ. The V and J ends lost 8 bases and 5 bases respectively, with 15 bases between them. The CDR3 runs 14 residues.